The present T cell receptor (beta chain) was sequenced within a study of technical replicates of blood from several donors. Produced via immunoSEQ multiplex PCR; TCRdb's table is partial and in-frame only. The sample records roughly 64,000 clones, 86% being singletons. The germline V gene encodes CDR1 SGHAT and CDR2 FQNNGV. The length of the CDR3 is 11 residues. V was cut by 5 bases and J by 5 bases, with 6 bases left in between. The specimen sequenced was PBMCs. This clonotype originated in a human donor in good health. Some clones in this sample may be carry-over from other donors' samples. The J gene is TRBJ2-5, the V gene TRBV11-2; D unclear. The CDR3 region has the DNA TGTGCCAGCAGCCCCTCGGAGACCCAGTACTTC. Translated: CASSPSETQYF.